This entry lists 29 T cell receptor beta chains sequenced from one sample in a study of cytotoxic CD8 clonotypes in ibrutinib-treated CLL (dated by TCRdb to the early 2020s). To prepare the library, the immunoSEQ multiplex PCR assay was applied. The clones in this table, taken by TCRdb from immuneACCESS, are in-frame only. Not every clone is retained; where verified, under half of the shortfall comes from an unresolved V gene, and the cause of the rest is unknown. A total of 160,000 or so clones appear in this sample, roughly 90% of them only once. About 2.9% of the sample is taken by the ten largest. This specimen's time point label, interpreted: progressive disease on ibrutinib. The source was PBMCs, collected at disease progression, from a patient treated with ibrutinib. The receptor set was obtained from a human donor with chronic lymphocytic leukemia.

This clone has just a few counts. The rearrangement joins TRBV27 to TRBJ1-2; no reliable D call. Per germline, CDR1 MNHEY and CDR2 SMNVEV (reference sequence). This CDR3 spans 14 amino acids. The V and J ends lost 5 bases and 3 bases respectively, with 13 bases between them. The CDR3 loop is CASSRGGSHYGYTF. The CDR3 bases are TGTGCCAGCAGTCGGGGAGGGTCCCACTATGGCTACACCTTC.

The CDR3 spells CATSPTSWRQETQYF. The CDR3 DNA follows: TGTGCCACCAGCCCGACGAGTTGGAGGCAAGAGACCCAGTACTTC. The rearrangement uses TRBV15 and TRBJ2-5; TRBD2 might be the D (5 bases). The CDR3 length is 15 residues. Trimming took off 5 bases at V and 2 bases at J, with 15 bases between the two ends. CDR1 LNHNV and CDR2 YYDKDF come from the germline V gene (reference sequence). The variable domain in full, completed from reference TRBV15 and TRBJ2-5, reads DAMVIQNPRYQVTQFGKPVTLSCSQTLNHNVMYWYQQKSSQAPKLLFHYYDKDFNNEADTPDNFQSRRPNTSFCFLDIRSPGLGDTAMYLCATSPTSWRQETQYFGPGTRLLVL.

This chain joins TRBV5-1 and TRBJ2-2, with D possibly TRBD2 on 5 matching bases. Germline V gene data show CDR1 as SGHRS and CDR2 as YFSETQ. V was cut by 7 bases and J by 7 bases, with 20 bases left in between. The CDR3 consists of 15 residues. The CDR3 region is CASVQGAETNGELFF. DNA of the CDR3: TGCGCCAGCGTGCAAGGAGCGGAGACGAACGGGGAGCTGTTTTTT.

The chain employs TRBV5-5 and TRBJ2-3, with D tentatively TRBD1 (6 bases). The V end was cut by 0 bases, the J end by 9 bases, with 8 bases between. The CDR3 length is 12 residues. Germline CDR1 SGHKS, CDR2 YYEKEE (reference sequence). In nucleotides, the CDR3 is TGTGCCAGCAGCTTGGCTACAGGGACGCAGTATTTT. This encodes CASSLATGTQYF. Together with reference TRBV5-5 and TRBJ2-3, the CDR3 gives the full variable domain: DAGVTQSPTHLIKTRGQQVTLRCSPISGHKSVSWYQQVLGQGPQFIFQYYEKEERGRGNFPDRFSARQFPNYSSELNVNALLLGDSALYLCASSLATGTQYFGPGTRLTVL.

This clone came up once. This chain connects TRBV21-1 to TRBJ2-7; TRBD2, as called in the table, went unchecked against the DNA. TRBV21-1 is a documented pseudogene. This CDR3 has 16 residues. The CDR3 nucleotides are TGTGCCAGCAGCAAAGCAACTAGCGTCTCATCCTACGAGCAGTACTTC. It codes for CASSKATSVSSYEQYF.

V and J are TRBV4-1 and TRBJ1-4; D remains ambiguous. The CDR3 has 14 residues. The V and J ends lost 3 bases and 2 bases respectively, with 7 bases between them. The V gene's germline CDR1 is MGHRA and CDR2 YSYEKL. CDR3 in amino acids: CASSQRVTNEKLFF. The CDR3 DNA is TGCGCCAGCAGCCAGCGGGTGACTAATGAAAAACTGTTTTTT.

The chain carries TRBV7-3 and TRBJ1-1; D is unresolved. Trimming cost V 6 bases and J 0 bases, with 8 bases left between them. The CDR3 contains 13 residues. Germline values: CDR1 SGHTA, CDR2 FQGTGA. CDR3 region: CASRKGLNTEAFF. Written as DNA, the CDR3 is TGTGCCAGCAGGAAGGGTCTGAACACTGAAGCTTTCTTT.

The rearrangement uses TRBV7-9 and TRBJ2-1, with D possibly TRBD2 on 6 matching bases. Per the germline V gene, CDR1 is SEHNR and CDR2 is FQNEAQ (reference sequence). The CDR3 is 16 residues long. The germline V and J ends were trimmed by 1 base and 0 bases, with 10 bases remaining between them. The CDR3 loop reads CASSLVVAVSYNEQFF. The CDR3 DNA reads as TGTGCCAGCAGCTTAGTCGTAGCGGTCTCCTACAATGAGCAGTTCTTC.

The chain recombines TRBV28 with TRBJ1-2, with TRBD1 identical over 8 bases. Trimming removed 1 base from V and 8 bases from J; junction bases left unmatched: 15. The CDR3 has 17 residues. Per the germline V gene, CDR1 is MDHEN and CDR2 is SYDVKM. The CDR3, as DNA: TGTGCCAGCAGTTTATTGGGTCAGGGGGCTTTTAGGTTAGGCTACACCTTC. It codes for CASSLLGQGAFRLGYTF.

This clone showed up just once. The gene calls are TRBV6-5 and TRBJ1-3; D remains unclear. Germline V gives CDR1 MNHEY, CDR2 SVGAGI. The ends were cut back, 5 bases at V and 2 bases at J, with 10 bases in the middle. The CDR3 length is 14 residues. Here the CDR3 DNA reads TGTGCCAGCAGTGCCGCGGGTACTGGAAACACCATATATTTT. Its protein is CASSAAGTGNTIYF.

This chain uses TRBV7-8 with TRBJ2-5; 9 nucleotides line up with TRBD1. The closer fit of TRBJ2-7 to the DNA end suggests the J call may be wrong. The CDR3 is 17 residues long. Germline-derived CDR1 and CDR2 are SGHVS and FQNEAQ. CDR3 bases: TGTGCCAGCAGCCTTGGGACAGGGACTCAACAGAACTACGAGCAGTACTTC. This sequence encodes CASSLGTGTQQNYEQYF.

The DNA for the CDR3 is TGCGCCAGCAGCCAAGCTCCGACAGGGGGCAGCAATCAGCCCCAGCATTTT. Translating gives CASSQAPTGGSNQPQHF. The chain couples TRBV4-3 to TRBJ1-5; 10 bases fit TRBD1. Germline assignment: CDR1 LGHNA and CDR2 YSLEER. This CDR3 spans 17 amino acids. V was pared by 1 base and J by 1 base, with 4 bases of the junction left unmatched.

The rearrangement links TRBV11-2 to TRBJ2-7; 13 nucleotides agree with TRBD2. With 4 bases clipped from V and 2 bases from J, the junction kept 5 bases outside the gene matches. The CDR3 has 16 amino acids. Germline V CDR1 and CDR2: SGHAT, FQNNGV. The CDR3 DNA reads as TGTGCCAGCAGCTATAGAGGGACTAGCGGGGCCTACGAGCAGTACTTC. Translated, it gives CASSYRGTSGAYEQYF.

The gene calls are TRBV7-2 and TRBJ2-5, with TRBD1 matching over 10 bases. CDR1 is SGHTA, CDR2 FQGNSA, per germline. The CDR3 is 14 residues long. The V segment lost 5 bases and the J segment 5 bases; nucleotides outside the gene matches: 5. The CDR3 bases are TGTGCCAGCAGCCTAGACAGGGGGCGGGAGACCCAGTACTTC. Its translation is CASSLDRGRETQYF.

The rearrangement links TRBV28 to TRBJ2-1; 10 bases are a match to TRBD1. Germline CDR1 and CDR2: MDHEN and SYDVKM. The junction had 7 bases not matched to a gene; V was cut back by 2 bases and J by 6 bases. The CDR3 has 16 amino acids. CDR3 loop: CASSLGLDRGANEQFF. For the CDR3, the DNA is TGTGCCAGCAGTTTAGGCTTGGACAGGGGGGCCAATGAGCAGTTCTTC.

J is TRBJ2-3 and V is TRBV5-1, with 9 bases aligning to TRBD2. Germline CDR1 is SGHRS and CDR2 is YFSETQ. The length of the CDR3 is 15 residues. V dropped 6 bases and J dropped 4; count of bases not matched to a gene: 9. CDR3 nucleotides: TGCGCCAGCAACCTTGGAATAGCGGGAGCAGATACGCAGTATTTT. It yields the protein CASNLGIAGADTQYF.

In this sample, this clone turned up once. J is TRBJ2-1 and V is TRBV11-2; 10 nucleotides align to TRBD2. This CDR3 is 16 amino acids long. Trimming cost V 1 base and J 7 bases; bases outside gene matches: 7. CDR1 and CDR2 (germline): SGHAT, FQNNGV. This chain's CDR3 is CASSLAPAGGWNEQFF. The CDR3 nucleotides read TGTGCCAGCAGCTTAGCCCCAGCGGGAGGGTGGAATGAGCAGTTCTTC.

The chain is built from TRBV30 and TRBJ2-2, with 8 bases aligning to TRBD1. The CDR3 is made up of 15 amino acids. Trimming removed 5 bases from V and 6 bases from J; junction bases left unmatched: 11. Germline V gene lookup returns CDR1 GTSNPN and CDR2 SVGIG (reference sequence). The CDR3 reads CAWALQDREAGELFF. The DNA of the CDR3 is TGTGCCTGGGCCCTCCAGGACAGGGAAGCCGGGGAGCTGTTTTTT.

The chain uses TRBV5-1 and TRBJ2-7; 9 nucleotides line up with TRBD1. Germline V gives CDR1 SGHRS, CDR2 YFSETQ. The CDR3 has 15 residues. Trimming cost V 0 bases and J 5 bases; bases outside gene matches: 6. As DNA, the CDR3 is TGCGCCAGCAGCTTGGCCGGGACAGGGTACGACGAGCAGTACTTC. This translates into CASSLAGTGYDEQYF.

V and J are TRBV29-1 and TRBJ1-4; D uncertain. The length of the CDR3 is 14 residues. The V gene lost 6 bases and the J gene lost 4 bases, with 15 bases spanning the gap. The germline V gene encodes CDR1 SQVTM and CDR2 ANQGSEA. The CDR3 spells CSVYTDGYNEKLFF. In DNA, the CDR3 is TGCAGCGTCTACACCGACGGATATAATGAAAAACTGTTTTTT.

For the CDR3, the DNA is TGTGCCAGCAGTTTCACAGGGGACTCGGGCGGAAAACTGTTTTTT. It is translated as CASSFTGDSGGKLFF. The chain carries TRBV27 and TRBJ1-4; 7 bases match TRBD1. CDR3 length equals 15 residues. V trimming: 3 bases; J trimming: 10 bases; junction bases outside the gene matches: 11. CDR1 and CDR2 (germline): MNHEY, SMNVEV (reference sequence).

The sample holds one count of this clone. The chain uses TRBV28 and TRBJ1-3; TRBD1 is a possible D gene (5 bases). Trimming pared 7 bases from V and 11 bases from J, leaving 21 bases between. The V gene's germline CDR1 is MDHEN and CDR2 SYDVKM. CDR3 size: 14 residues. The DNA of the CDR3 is TGTGCCAGCATGATAGATTTGGGAAGGGACGCCATATATTTT. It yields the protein CASMIDLGRDAIYF.

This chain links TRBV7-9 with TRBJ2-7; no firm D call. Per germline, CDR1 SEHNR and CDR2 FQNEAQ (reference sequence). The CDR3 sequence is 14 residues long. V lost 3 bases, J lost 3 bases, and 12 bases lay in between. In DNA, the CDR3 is TGTGCCAGCAGCTTGTCTAGTATTCTCTACGAGCAGTACTTC. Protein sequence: CASSLSSILYEQYF.

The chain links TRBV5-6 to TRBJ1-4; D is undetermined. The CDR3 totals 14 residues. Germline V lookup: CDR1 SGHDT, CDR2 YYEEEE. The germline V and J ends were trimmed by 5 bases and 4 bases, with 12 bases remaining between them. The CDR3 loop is CASSLRWGNEKLFF. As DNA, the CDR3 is TGTGCCAGCAGTCTACGGTGGGGTAATGAAAAACTGTTTTTT. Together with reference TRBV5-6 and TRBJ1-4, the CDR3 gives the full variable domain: DAGVTQSPTHLIKTRGQQVTLRCSPKSGHDTVSWYQQALGQGPQFIFQYYEEEERQRGNFPDRFSGHQFPNYSSELNVNALLLGDSALYLCASSLRWGNEKLFFGSGTQLSVL.

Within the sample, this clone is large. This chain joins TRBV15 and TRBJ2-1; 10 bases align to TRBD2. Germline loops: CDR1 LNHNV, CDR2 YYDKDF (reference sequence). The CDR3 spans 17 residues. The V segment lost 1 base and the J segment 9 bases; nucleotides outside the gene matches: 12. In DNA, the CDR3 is TGTGCCACCAGCAGAGGGGAGCGGGAGGGCCCCATTCGTGAGCAGTTCTTC. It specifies CATSRGEREGPIREQFF.

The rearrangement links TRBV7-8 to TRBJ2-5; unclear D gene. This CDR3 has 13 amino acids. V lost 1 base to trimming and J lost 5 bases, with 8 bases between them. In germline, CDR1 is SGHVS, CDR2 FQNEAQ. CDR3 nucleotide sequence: TGTGCCAGCAGCTTAGGCCTAGTCGAGACCCAGTACTTC. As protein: CASSLGLVETQYF.

Here the CDR3 DNA reads TGTGCCAGTAGTATGCAGCAAGGTGAAAAACTGTTTTTT. Protein sequence: CASSMQQGEKLFF. This chain joins TRBV19 and TRBJ1-4; D gene ambiguous. The length of the CDR3 is 13 residues. Germline V gene sequence: CDR1 LNHDA, CDR2 SQIVND (reference sequence). V dropped 3 bases and J dropped 7 bases, with 9 bases sitting between them. Filled out from reference TRBV19 and TRBJ1-4, the complete variable domain reads DGGITQSPKYLFRKEGQNVTLSCEQNLNHDAMYWYRQDPGQGLRLIYYSQIVNDFQKGDIAEGYSVSREKKESFPLTVTSAQKNPTAFYLCASSMQQGEKLFFGSGTQLSVL.

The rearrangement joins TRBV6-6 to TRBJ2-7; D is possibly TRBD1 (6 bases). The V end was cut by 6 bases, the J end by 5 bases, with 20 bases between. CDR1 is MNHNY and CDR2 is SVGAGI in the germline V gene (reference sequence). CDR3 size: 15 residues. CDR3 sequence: CASSLQGGLDHEQYF. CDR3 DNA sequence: TGTGCCAGCAGCCTACAGGGTGGACTGGACCACGAGCAGTACTTC.

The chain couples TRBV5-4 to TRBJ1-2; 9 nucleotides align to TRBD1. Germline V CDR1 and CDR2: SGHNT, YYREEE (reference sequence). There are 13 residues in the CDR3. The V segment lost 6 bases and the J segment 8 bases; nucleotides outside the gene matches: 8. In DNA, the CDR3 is TGTGCCAGCAACGAACAGGGGGCAATAGGCTACACCTTC. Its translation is CASNEQGAIGYTF. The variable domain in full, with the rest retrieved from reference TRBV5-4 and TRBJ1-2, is ETGVTQSPTHLIKTRGQQVTLRCSSQSGHNTVSWYQQALGQGPQFIFQYYREEENGRGNFPPRFSGLQFPNYSSELNVNALELDDSALYLCASNEQGAIGYTFGSGTRLTVV.